A selection of T cell receptor beta chains follows, all from one sample in a study of blood T cell repertoires in COVID-19. TCRdb keeps only in-frame clones here, not all; method: immunoSEQ multiplex PCR. Of more than 350,000 clones in the sample, around 89% were seen once. The sample comprised PBMCs or T cells enriched from blood (not recorded which). The receptors were gathered from a young man who had recovered from COVID-19. The CDR3 runs from the conserved cysteine through the conserved F or W. A D gene is named only where the DNA matches it firmly. Clone sizes are given selectively: once, few, many, or a class where the clone is expanded.

TRBJ2-7 - - TRBV3-1/TRBV3-2 TGTGCCAGCAGCCAATTCAGTAACGAGCAGTACTTC CASSQFSNEQYF
TRBJ1-4 - - TRBV5-1 TGCGCCAGCAGCTTCTACAGGGTTTGGGAAAAACTGTTTTTT CASSFYRVWEKLFF
TRBJ1-2 once TRBD1 TRBV18 TGTGCCAGCTCACGCCCGGGACAGGGGGCACCTAACTATGGCTACACCTTC CASSRPGQGAPNYGYTF
TRBJ2-3 - TRBD2 TRBV5-1 TGCGCCAGCAGCTATAAACTAGCGGGGGTAAGCACAGATACGCAGTATTTT CASSYKLAGVSTDTQYF
TRBJ2-1 - TRBD2 TRBV7-2 TGTGCCAGCAGCTCCCAGACCGGGACTAGCGGGAGTGGGTATGAGCAGTTCTTC CASSSQTGTSGSGYEQFF
TRBJ2-1 - - TRBV13 TGTGCCAGCAGCCCCCGCGGGATACCTTCCTACAATGAGCAGTTCTTC CASSPRGIPSYNEQFF
TRBJ2-7 - - TRBV6-5 TGTGCCAGCAGCCCCGTTACTACCATCTCCTACGAGCAGTACTTC CASSPVTTISYEQYF
TRBJ2-7 - TRBD1 TRBV19 TGTGCCAGTAGCCCCTCTGGTGGGACAGCCTACGAGCAGTACTTC CASSPSGGTAYEQYF
TRBJ2-5 - - TRBV3-1/TRBV3-2 TGTGCCAGCAGATTCGACCCCGGGAGTTCGGGCCTTCAAGAGACCCAGTACTTC CASRFDPGSSGLQETQYF
TRBJ2-7 - - TRBV28 TGTGCCAGCAGTTTTGTTTTTGCCGCAGGACAGCCGATCTACGAGCAGTACTTC CASSFVFAAGQPIYEQYF
TRBJ1-5 - - TRBV5-8 TGTGCCAGCAGCCAAGGGACAATTACCAATCAGCCCCAGCATTTT CASSQGTITNQPQHF
TRBJ1-4 - - TRBV6-5 TGTGCCAGCTTAACAGGGAGCCCTGGGAAACTGTTTTTT CASLTGSPGKLFF
TRBJ1-4 - - TRBV28 TGTGCCAGCAGTTCCAGGGGAGAAGGTGAAAAACTGTTTTTT CASSSRGEGEKLFF
TRBJ1-1 - - TRBV7-2 TGTGCCAGCAGCCCGAAGGACATGTGGAACACTGAAGCTTTCTTT CASSPKDMWNTEAFF
TRBJ1-1 - TRBD1 TRBV29-1 TGCAGCGTTGAAGAGATGGACAGGCGAGCTTTCTTT CSVEEMDRRAFF
TRBJ1-1 - - TRBV4-1 TGCGCCAGCAGCCAAGAAAGATGGAGCGCGGGGACTGAAGCTTTCTTT CASSQERWSAGTEAFF
TRBJ1-1 - - TRBV5-5 TGTGCCAGCAGCTGGGGAGGCCGGAACACTGAAGCTTTCTTT CASSWGGRNTEAFF
TRBJ2-3 - TRBD2 TRBV13 TGTGCCAGCAGCTTAAACAACCGCTGGGGGCGGGGGGGCACAGATACGCAGTATTTT CASSLNNRWGRGGTDTQYF
TRBJ2-1 once TRBD1 TRBV19 TGTGCCAGTAGTCGACAGGGGAATTCATACAATGAGCAGTTCTTC CASSRQGNSYNEQFF
TRBJ2-2 - - TRBV5-1 TGCGCCAGCAGCTTAGAGGGGAACACCGGGGAGCTGTTTTTT CASSLEGNTGELFF
TRBJ2-1 - TRBD1 TRBV5-1 TGCGCCAGCAGAGGACAGGGAGGCCCCAATGAGCAGTTCTTC CASRGQGGPNEQFF
TRBJ2-1 few - TRBV4-1 TGCGCCAGCAGCCAAGAAGGGACTTATTACAATGAGCAGTTCTTC CASSQEGTYYNEQFF
TRBJ1-6 - - TRBV7-6 TGTGCCAGCAGCTCTGTACAGGGTGGCTCCTATAATTCACCCCTCCACTTT CASSSVQGGSYNSPLHF
TRBJ1-5 - - TRBV3-1/TRBV3-2 TGTGCCAGCAGCCAAGACCACGGTAGTCAGCCCCAGCATTTT CASSQDHGSQPQHF
TRBJ1-3 - - TRBV19 TGTGCCAGTATATCCTCTGGAAACACCATATATTTT CASISSGNTIYF
TRBJ2-1 - - TRBV24-1 TGTGCCACCAGTGGTAGTCCCGAGAATGAGCAGTTCTTC CATSGSPENEQFF
TRBJ2-5 - - TRBV4-3 TGCGCCAGCAGCCAAGATCGGGTAGGGGGGGGGACCCAGTACTTC CASSQDRVGGGTQYF
TRBJ2-7 - - TRBV5-1 TGCGCCAGCAGCTTGTCGTTAGGACACATCTCCTACGAGCAGTACTTC CASSLSLGHISYEQYF
TRBJ1-2 - - TRBV6-1 TGTGCCAGCAGTGAACCCCTCCCTTTTTTCGGCTACACCTTC CASSEPLPFFGYTF
TRBJ2-7 - - TRBV6-5 TGTGCCAGCAGACGGGGGAGGGGGTCCTACGAGCAGTACTTC CASRRGRGSYEQYF
TRBJ2-1 once - TRBV14 TGTGCCAGCAGCCAAGTGGGTAGCGGCTCGAACAATGAGCAGTTCTTC CASSQVGSGSNNEQFF
TRBJ1-2 - - TRBV12-3/TRBV12-4 TGTGCCAGCTACCGGACAGCTGGTGGCTACACCTTC CASYRTAGGYTF
TRBJ1-3 - TRBD1 TRBV5-6 TGTGCCAGCAGCCCCCTGACAGGGGCTGGAAACACCATATATTTT CASSPLTGAGNTIYF
TRBJ2-2 once TRBD2 TRBV7-3 TGTGCCAGCAGCCCCACTAGCGGACTCACCGGGGAGCTGTTTTTT CASSPTSGLTGELFF
TRBJ1-4 - - TRBV5-1 TGCGCCAGCAGCTTATGGGGAGCAACTAATGAAAAACTGTTTTTT CASSLWGATNEKLFF
TRBJ2-2 - - TRBV11-2 TGTGCCAGCAGCTTATCGGGAGTACACACCGGGGAGCTGTTTTTT CASSLSGVHTGELFF
TRBJ2-7 - - TRBV9 TGTGCCAGCAGCGTAGGCGACACCTACGAGCAGTACTTC CASSVGDTYEQYF